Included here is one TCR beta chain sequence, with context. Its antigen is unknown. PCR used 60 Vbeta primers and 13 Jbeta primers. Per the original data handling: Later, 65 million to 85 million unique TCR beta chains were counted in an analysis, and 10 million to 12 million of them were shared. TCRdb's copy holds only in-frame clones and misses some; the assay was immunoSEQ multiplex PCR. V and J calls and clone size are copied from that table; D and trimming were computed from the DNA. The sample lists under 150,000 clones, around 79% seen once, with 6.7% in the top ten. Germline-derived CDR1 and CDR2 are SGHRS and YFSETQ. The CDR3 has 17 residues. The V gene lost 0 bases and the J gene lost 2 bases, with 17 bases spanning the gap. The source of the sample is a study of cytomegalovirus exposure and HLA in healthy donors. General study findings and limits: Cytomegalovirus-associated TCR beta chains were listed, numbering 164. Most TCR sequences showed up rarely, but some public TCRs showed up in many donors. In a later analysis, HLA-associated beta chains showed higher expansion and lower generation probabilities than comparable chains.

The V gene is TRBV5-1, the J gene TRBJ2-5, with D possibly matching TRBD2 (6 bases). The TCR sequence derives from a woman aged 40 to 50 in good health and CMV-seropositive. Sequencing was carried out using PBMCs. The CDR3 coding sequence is TGCGCCAGCAGCTTGGTCCCCGGGACTTACCTACAAGAGACCCAGTACTTC. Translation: CASSLVPGTYLQETQYF.